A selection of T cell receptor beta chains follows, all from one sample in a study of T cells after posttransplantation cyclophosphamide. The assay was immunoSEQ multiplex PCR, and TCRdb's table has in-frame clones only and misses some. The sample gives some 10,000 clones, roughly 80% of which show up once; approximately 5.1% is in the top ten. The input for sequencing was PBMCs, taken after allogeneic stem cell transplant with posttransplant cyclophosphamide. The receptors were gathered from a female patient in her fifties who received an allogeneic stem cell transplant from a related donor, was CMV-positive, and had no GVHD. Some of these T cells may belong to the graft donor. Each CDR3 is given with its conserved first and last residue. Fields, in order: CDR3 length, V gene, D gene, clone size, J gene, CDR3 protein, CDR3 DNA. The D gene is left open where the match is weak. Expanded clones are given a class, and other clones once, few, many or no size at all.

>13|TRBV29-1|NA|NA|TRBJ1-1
CSVEGGGRGEAFF
TGCAGCGTTGAAGGGGGAGGAAGGGGTGAAGCTTTCTTT
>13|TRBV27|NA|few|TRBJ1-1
CASSLGRSTEAFF
TGTGCCAGCAGTCTCGGTCGGAGCACTGAAGCTTTCTTT
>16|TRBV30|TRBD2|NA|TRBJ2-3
CAWSYTSGGYTDTQYF
TGTGCCTGGAGCTACACTAGCGGGGGGTACACAGATACGCAGTATTTT
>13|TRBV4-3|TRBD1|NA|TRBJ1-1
CASSQPGGTEAFF
TGCGCCAGCAGCCAACCAGGGGGGACTGAAGCTTTCTTT
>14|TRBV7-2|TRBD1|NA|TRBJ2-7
CASSLGQGWYEQYF
TGTGCCAGCAGCCTGGGACAGGGGTGGTACGAGCAGTACTTC
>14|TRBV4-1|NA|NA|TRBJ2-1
CASSHLLQGDEQFF
TGCGCCAGCAGCCATCTCCTACAGGGCGATGAGCAGTTCTTC
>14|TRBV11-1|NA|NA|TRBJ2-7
CASSVDTHPYEQYF
TGTGCCAGCAGCGTCGACACGCACCCCTACGAGCAGTACTTC
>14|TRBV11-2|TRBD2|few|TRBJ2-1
CASSPSGGANEQFF
TGTGCCAGCAGCCCAAGCGGGGGGGCAAATGAGCAGTTCTTC
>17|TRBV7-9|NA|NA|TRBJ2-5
CASIKGGERIRVETQYF
TGTGCCAGCATCAAAGGCGGAGAGCGGATTCGTGTGGAGACCCAGTACTTC
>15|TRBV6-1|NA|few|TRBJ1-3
CASSESGGRGNTIYF
TGTGCCAGCAGTGAATCGGGCGGGCGAGGAAACACCATATATTTT
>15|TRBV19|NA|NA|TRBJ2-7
CAGYLRRLVSYEQYF
TGTGCCGGCTACTTAAGGAGACTAGTTTCCTACGAGCAGTACTTC
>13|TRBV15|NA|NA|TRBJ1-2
CATSRGGLYGYTF
TGTGCCACCAGCAGAGGGGGCTTATATGGCTACACCTTC
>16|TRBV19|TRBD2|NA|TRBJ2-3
CASSIYGGGAEDTQYF
TGTGCCAGTAGTATTTATGGCGGGGGGGCCGAAGATACGCAGTATTTT
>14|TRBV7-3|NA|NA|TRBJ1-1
CASTSTLENTEAFF
TGTGCCAGCACCTCTACCCTAGAGAACACTGAAGCTTTCTTT
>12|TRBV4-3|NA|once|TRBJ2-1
CASSGPGDEQFF
TGCGCCAGCAGCGGACCAGGGGATGAGCAGTTCTTC
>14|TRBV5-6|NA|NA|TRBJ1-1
CASSPWALNTEAFF
TGTGCCAGCAGCCCGTGGGCCCTGAACACTGAAGCTTTCTTT
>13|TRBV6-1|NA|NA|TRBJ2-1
CASSENRELEQFF
TGTGCCAGCAGTGAGAACAGGGAATTAGAGCAGTTCTTC
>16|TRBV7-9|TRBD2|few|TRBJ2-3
CASSYSGGISTDTQYF
TGTGCCAGCAGTTATAGCGGGGGCATTAGCACAGATACGCAGTATTTT
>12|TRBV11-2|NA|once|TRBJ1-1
CASSLGGAGAFF
TGTGCCAGCAGCTTAGGGGGCGCGGGGGCTTTCTTT
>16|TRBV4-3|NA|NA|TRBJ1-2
CASSQETTVYNYGYTF
TGCGCCAGCAGCCAAGAAACCACTGTTTATAACTATGGCTACACCTTC
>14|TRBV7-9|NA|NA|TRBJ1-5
CASSLTGGNQPQHF
TGTGCCAGCAGCTTAACCGGGGGCAATCAGCCCCAGCATTTT
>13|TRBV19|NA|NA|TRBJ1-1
CASSTGQPVGAFF
TGTGCCAGTAGTACAGGACAGCCGGTAGGAGCTTTCTTT
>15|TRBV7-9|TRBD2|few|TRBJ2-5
CASSLVLAGQETQYF
TGTGCCAGCAGCTTAGTACTAGCGGGGCAAGAGACCCAGTACTTC
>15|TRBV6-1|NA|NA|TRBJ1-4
CASSELTAGDEKLFF
TGTGCCAGCAGTGAACTTACGGCAGGGGATGAAAAACTGTTTTTT
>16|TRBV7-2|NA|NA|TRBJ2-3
CASSPLGARGADTQYF
TGTGCCAGCAGCCCCCTCGGGGCCAGGGGGGCAGATACGCAGTATTTT
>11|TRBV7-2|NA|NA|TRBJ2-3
CASSLNSPLDF
TGTGCCAGCAGCCTAAATTCCCCTCTGGATTTT
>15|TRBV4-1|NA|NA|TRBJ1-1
CASSQGPLMNTEAFF
TGCGCCAGCAGCCAAGGGCCGCTTATGAACACTGAAGCTTTCTTT
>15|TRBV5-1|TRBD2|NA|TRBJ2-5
CASSFAGGAGETQYF
TGCGCCAGCAGCTTCGCGGGGGGGGCCGGAGAGACCCAGTACTTC
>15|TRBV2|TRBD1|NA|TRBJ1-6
CASGETGGGDSPLHF
TGTGCCAGCGGAGAGACAGGGGGCGGGGATTCACCCCTCCACTTT
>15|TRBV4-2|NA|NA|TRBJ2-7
CASSPRERVRGEQYF
TGTGCCAGCAGCCCCCGCGAGCGGGTGCGGGGAGAGCAGTACTTC
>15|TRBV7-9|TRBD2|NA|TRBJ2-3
CASSFSGALTDTQYF
TGTGCCAGCAGCTTTAGCGGGGCTCTCACAGATACGCAGTATTTT
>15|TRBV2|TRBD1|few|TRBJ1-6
CASSPPGQGNSPLHF
TGTGCCAGCAGTCCCCCCGGACAGGGAAATTCACCCCTCCACTTT
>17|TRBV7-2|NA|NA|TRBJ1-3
CASSIGGSYLSGNTIYF
TGTGCCAGCAGCATTGGCGGCTCCTATCTCTCTGGAAACACCATATATTTT
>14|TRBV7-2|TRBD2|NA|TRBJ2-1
CANLAGGPGNEQFF
TGTGCCAACCTAGCGGGGGGGCCTGGCAATGAGCAGTTCTTC
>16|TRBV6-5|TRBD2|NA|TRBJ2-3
CASSYSAGGPTDTQYF
TGTGCCAGCAGTTACTCCGCGGGGGGGCCCACAGATACGCAGTATTTT
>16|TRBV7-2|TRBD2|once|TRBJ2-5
CASSLGQAGSQETQYF
TGTGCCAGCAGCTTGGGGCAAGCGGGGTCCCAAGAGACCCAGTACTTC
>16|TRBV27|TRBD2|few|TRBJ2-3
CASSLLGRGAVDTQYF
TGTGCCAGCAGTTTATTAGGGAGGGGAGCAGTAGATACGCAGTATTTT
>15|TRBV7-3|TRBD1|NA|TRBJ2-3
CASSLKGGPTDTQYF
TGTGCCAGCAGCTTAAAAGGGGGCCCCACAGATACGCAGTATTTT
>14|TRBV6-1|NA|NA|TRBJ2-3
CASSLSVSTDTQYF
TGTGCCAGCAGTCTCAGCGTTAGCACAGATACGCAGTATTTT
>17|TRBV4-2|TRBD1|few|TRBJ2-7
CASSQETTGTGTYEQYF
TGTGCCAGCAGCCAAGAAACGACCGGGACAGGCACGTACGAGCAGTACTTC
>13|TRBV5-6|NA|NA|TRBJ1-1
CASSLDTNTEAFF
TGTGCCAGCAGCTTGGACACCAACACTGAAGCTTTCTTT
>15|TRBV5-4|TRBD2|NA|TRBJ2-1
CASTQGLADYNEQFF
TGTGCCAGCACCCAAGGACTAGCGGACTACAATGAGCAGTTCTTC
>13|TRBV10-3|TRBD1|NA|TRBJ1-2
CAGGTANSYGYTF
TGTGCCGGGGGGACAGCCAATTCCTATGGCTACACCTTC
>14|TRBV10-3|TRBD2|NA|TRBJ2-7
CAITAYEAGGVQYF
TGTGCCATCACTGCCTACGAGGCGGGGGGGGTTCAGTACTTC
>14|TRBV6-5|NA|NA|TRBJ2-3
CASSLLGPTDTQYF
TGTGCCAGCAGTCTGCTAGGCCCCACAGATACGCAGTATTTT
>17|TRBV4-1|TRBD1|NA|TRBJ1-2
CASSQGGWTGGVYGYTF
TGCGCCAGCAGCCAAGGGGGATGGACAGGGGGCGTCTATGGCTACACCTTC
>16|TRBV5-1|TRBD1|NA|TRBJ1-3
CASSFVGTGYGNTIYF
TGCGCCAGCAGCTTCGTTGGGACAGGGTATGGAAACACCATATATTTT
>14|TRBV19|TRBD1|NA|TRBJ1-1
CASSIDRVGTEAFF
TGTGCCAGTAGTATCGACAGGGTGGGAACTGAAGCTTTCTTT
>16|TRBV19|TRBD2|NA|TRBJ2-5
CASSIPGPSGGETQYF
TGTGCCAGTAGTATCCCCGGACCCTCGGGGGGAGAGACCCAGTACTTC
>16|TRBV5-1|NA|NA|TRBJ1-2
CASSLESWTDSYGYTF
TGCGCCAGCAGCTTGGAAAGTTGGACCGACAGCTATGGCTACACCTTC